This T cell receptor (beta chain) is drawn from a study of blood T cell repertoires in COVID-19 (dated by TCRdb to 2018 to 2020). Looking at the study overall: Samples covering the acute and convalescent phases of COVID-19 were provided by collaborators in the United States, Italy and Spain. The prospective study material was composed of cDNA or gDNA derived from T cells, B-cell-depleted T cells, or PBMCs. A freely available public database, intended as a resource for researchers studying the immune response to SARS-CoV-2, is where the repertoires were released. HLA class I and class II types, where available, came from metadata supplied by the sample provider rather than from assay-based typing. The samples were drawn from the first 160 participants of the ongoing ImmuneRACE study and from 1,254 subjects provided by 6 global collaborators. Subjects who had been exposed to COVID-19, were actively infected with it, or had recovered from it provided the deeply sampled blood TCRbeta repertoires that made up the dataset. Sample metadata almost always included a de-identified subject ID, COVID-19 status, age in years and sex. General study outcomes and caveats: How much clinical and demographic metadata was included differed by source and by participant, and the metadata was provided uncurated.

The immunoSEQ Assay, a bias-controlled multiplex PCR, was used to amplify TCRbeta CDR3 regions from genomic DNA. Turning to the authors' computational methods: Nucleated cell counts per sample were estimated from amplification of reference gene primers within the assay. To quantify the absolute abundance of each unique TCRbeta CDR3 rearrangement, sequence reads were collapsed and filtered. For each sample, productive Simpson clonality was calculated as the square root of Simpson's diversity index across productive rearrangements. This is the immuneACCESS table as TCRdb keeps it, with only in-frame sequences that have V and J called. A part of the clones is gone; compared with another copy, unresolved V genes explain less than half, and the rest is unexplained. V and J calls and clone size are those listed in that table; D and trimming were worked out from the DNA. A total of 300,000 to 400,000 clones appear in this sample, around 88% of them only once. Less than 9% of the sample comes from the top ten.

At one collaborating source in Seattle, patients were enrolled during active infection and were followed longitudinally through the course of disease. Each collaborating institution followed its own protocols to collect whole blood in K2EDTA tubes. For TCRbeta analysis, collaborator samples were shipped as frozen whole blood, as isolated PBMCs, or as DNA extracted from either sample type. Comment on this clone: It has no known antigen specificity. No much larger clone exists at a distance of one base, and base qualities are not known.

Material for sequencing was peripheral blood. This TCR came from a woman between 55 and 75 years old with COVID-19, enrolled during active disease.

The DNA sequence is given as TGTGCCAGCAGTTTAAGAGTAACTGGGGCCAACGTCCTGACTTTC. This is translated as CASSLRVTGANVLTF. This chain joins TRBV27 to TRBJ2-6; the D gene cannot be resolved reliably. Trimming takes 2 bases from V and 2 bases from J, and the germline ends sit 7 bases apart. CDR1 and CDR2 are read off the germline V gene (reference sequence) as MNHEY and SMNVEV. The CDR3 has 15 amino acids, counting the end cysteine and phenylalanine. Of the read, only the CDR3 DNA is kept; its 45 bases are in frame from base 1.